Described below is a single T cell receptor beta chain sequence and its context. What it binds is unknown. The sample originates from a study of shared clonotypes between healthy human individuals. Notes on the study in general: Blood was the only sampled material, and tissue repertoires likely differ.

V dropped 6 bases and J dropped 4; count of bases not matched to a gene: 6. Germline CDR1 SQVTM, CDR2 ANQGSEA. The length of the CDR3 is 15 residues. Method: immunoSEQ multiplex PCR; TCRdb's copy keeps in-frame clones and lacks some. The sample contains roughly 530,000 clones, 90% to 96% of which appear only once. The chain couples TRBV29-1 to TRBJ2-3, with 14 bases identical to TRBD2. The clonotype comes from a woman in her thirties in good health. The sequenced sample was naive CD4+ T cells sorted from blood. The sample's subset: CD45RA+ positively selected. CDR3 loop: CSVRTSGRLADTQYF. The CDR3 region has the DNA TGCAGCGTAAGGACTAGCGGGAGGTTAGCAGATACGCAGTATTTT.